This passage covers 23 T cell receptor beta chains from one sample sequenced in a study of T cells in Graves' hyperthyroidism and ophthalmopathy (dated by TCRdb to between 2018 and 2021). The library was generated by multiplex PCR. Instrument used: Illumina HiSeq 2000. The TCR beta CDR3 regions were amplified from the RNA transcripts. For the first round of RT-PCR on the TCR CDR3, the HTBI primer set was used together with the Qiagen OneStep RT-PCR kit. TCRdb applied fastp at Q25 and MiXCR to the public reads, then kept only in-frame beta chains. Rows merge per CDR3 protein into single entries with the most common DNA and genes. In all, the sample holds about 600,000 distinct CDR3 sequences, and more than 15% of those were seen once. The ten largest clones take up roughly 3% of the sample. Sequencing used blood. The receptors come from a woman between 40 and 50 years old with Graves' ophthalmopathy.

This clonotype was recorded many times. The chain is built from TRBV12-3 or TRBV12-4 and TRBJ2-3; perhaps TRBD1 as D (6 bases). The CDR3 totals 15 residues. Trimming removed 7 bases from V and 1 base from J, with 15 bases in between. CDR3 DNA sequence: TGTGCCAGCATTCGCCGGGACATGGGCACAGATACGCAGTATTTT. Translating it yields CASIRRDMGTDTQYF.

The V and J genes are TRBV7-9 and TRBJ2-1, with 7 bases identical to TRBD1. The V gene's germline CDR1 is SEHNR and CDR2 FQNEAQ (reference sequence). The CDR3 contains 21 residues. Germline trimming cut 2 bases from V and 8 bases from J; bases unmatched to any gene: 27. The CDR3 here is CASSLYDRDKQGIAKPDEQFF. The CDR3 nucleotides read TGTGCCAGCAGCTTATACGACCGGGACAAACAGGGGATTGCTAAGCCGGATGAGCAGTTCTTC.

The chain couples TRBV27 to TRBJ1-1, with 7 bases lining up with TRBD1. The junction had 7 bases not matched to a gene; V was cut back by 6 bases and J by 6 bases. Germline loops: CDR1 MNHEY, CDR2 SMNVEV (reference sequence). The CDR3 totals 13 residues. The CDR3 region has the DNA TGTGCCAGCAGACAGGAGAGGGGGCCTGAAGCTTTCTTT. Its translation is CASRQERGPEAFF.

The chain joins TRBV3-1 to TRBJ1-1, with 8 nucleotides matching TRBD1. Germline values: CDR1 LGHDT, CDR2 YNNKEL (reference sequence). V shed 1 base, J shed 0 bases, and the junction held 4 bases outside the gene matches. CDR3 length equals 16 residues. The CDR3 coding sequence is TGTGCCAGCAGCCAAGGACAGGGGCGTCTGAACACTGAAGCTTTCTTT. Translation: CASSQGQGRLNTEAFF.

The chain has TRBV7-2 and TRBJ2-3, with 9 positions matching TRBD1. CDR1 is SGHTA and CDR2 is FQGNSA in the germline V gene. The CDR3 is 13 amino acids. The trim removed 4 bases at V and 6 bases at J, leaving 2 bases unmatched. CDR3 nucleotides: TGTGCCAGCAGCTCGGACAGGGGCGATACGCAGTATTTT. It specifies CASSSDRGDTQYF.

The chain combines TRBV11-1 with TRBJ2-5; 9 bases align to TRBD2. The V segment lost 5 bases and the J segment 4 bases; nucleotides outside the gene matches: 8. CDR3 length equals 15 residues. Per the germline V gene, CDR1 is SGHAT and CDR2 is FQDESV (reference sequence). The CDR3 DNA follows: TGTGCCAGCAGCCCGCGGGGGGGCCTAGGAGAGACCCAGTACTTC. Its translation is CASSPRGGLGETQYF.

This clonotype was counted many times. This chain uses TRBV10-3 with TRBJ2-7, with TRBD2 identical over 13 bases. Trimming took 5 bases from V and 3 from J; bases not matched to a gene: 4. Germline CDR1 and CDR2: ENHRY and SYGVKD. This CDR3 region has 15 residues. The CDR3 DNA sequence: TGTGCCATCAGTAGGACTAGCGGGAGTGACTACGAGCAGTACTTC. Its protein product is CAISRTSGSDYEQYF.

The chain joins TRBV6-1 to TRBJ1-1; D might be TRBD1 (6 bases). Per the germline V gene, CDR1 is MNHNS and CDR2 is SASEGT. The CDR3 is made up of 14 amino acids. Trimming pared 5 bases from V and 6 bases from J, leaving 16 bases between. As DNA, the CDR3 is TGTGCCAGCAGTATGGTACAGGGCATAGCTGAAGCTTTCTTT. Its protein is CASSMVQGIAEAFF.

This clonotype appeared many times. J is TRBJ2-1 and V is TRBV20-1; 9 bases map to TRBD2. Trimming took 3 bases from V and 6 from J; bases not matched to a gene: 9. This CDR3 has 15 amino acids. In germline, CDR1 is DFQATT, CDR2 SNEGSKA (reference sequence). The CDR3 protein is CSARAGTSIGNEQFF. The CDR3 nucleotides read TGCAGTGCTAGGGCCGGGACTAGCATCGGCAATGAGCAGTTCTTC.

The chain joins TRBV9 to TRBJ1-5; D unresolved. The CDR3 contains 16 residues. Deletions cut 0 bases from V and 5 bases from J, with 15 bases between. Germline-derived CDR1 and CDR2 are SGDLS and YYNGEE. The CDR3 DNA sequence: TGTGCCAGCAGCGTAGATTACGTCGGGAAAGATCAGCCCCAGCATTTT. Translation: CASSVDYVGKDQPQHF.

This clonotype was picked up a small number of times. The chain links TRBV11-2 to TRBJ2-1; TRBD2 might be the D (6 bases). Germline-derived CDR1 and CDR2 are SGHAT and FQNNGV. V lost 2 bases, J lost 4 bases, and 12 bases lay in between. CDR3 length: 15 amino acids. The CDR3 protein is CASSLRFGGYNEQFF. In DNA, the CDR3 is TGTGCCAGCAGCTTACGGTTTGGGGGGTACAATGAGCAGTTCTTC.

This clonotype was counted ten times or more. The rearrangement links TRBV30 to TRBJ1-1; D uncertain. Germline CDR1 reads GTSNPN; CDR2 reads SVGIG (reference sequence). This CDR3 spans 13 amino acids. Between the trimmed V and J ends, which lost 0 bases and 2 bases, there was a span of 7 bases. The CDR3 DNA is TGTGCCTGGAGTGTTGGCTCAAACACTGAAGCTTTCTTT. This translates into CAWSVGSNTEAFF.

This clonotype appeared many times. The V and J genes are TRBV11-1 and TRBJ2-1; 14 nucleotides align to TRBD2. J gave up 9 bases and V 4 bases, and 8 bases lay outside the gene matches. Germline CDR1 SGHAT, CDR2 FQDESV (reference sequence). The CDR3 is 16 amino acids. The CDR3 DNA reads as TGTGCCAGCAGCTCAGAAACGGGACTAGCGGGAGTTGAGCAGTTCTTC. Translating it yields CASSSETGLAGVEQFF.

This clonotype has only a few counts. This chain uses TRBV6-2 or TRBV6-3 with TRBJ2-7; 9 nucleotides match TRBD2. The germline V gene encodes CDR1 MNHEY and CDR2 SVGEGT. The trim removed 6 bases at V and 4 bases at J, leaving 10 bases unmatched. The CDR3 runs to 15 residues. This CDR3 reads CASRTSLAGVYEQYF. The CDR3 bases are TGTGCCAGCAGAACCTCCTTAGCGGGAGTGTACGAGCAGTACTTC.

The V call is TRBV18, the J call TRBJ2-3; D may correspond to TRBD1 or TRBD2 (5 bases each). V was clipped by 3 bases and J by 6 bases, with 25 bases between them. The CDR3 has 18 amino acids. Germline CDR1 is KGHSH and CDR2 is LQKENI. CDR3 region: CASSPGLGDPSSPDTQYF. In nucleotides, the CDR3 is TGTGCCAGCTCACCCGGTCTGGGGGATCCTAGCTCACCCGATACGCAGTATTTT.

This clonotype was seen only a few times. One end of the junction does not line up with germline, which may come from a read error. DNA of the CDR3: TGTGCCAGTAGTTTCGGGCCATTCAATGAGCAGTTCTTC. The encoded protein is CASSFGPFNEQFF. The chain couples TRBV12-3 or TRBV12-4 to TRBJ2-1, with D hard to call. CDR3 size: 13 residues.

This clonotype was picked up many times. The rearrangement joins TRBV5-1 to TRBJ2-7; perhaps D is TRBD1 or TRBD2 (6 bases each). V lost 0 bases to trimming and J lost 3 bases, with 10 bases between them. Germline V gives CDR1 SGHRS, CDR2 YFSETQ. The CDR3 has 14 amino acids. The CDR3 DNA sequence: TGCGCCAGCAGCTTGGCAGGGGAGGACTACGAGCAGTACTTC. This translates into CASSLAGEDYEQYF.

This clonotype was seen a handful of times. The rearrangement joins TRBV24-1 to TRBJ2-2, with TRBD2 matching 7 bases. The V gene end was trimmed by 3 bases and the J gene end by 7 bases; junction bases not matched to a gene: 7. The CDR3 contains 15 residues. In germline, CDR1 is KGHDR, CDR2 SFDVKD. CDR3 protein: CATSDKTSAGGELFF. As DNA, the CDR3 is TGTGCCACCAGTGATAAAACTAGCGCCGGCGGGGAGCTGTTTTTT.

The chain recombines TRBV10-3 with TRBJ1-1; possibly TRBD1 for D (5 bases). Germline CDR1 reads ENHRY; CDR2 reads SYGVKD. Trimming cost V 10 bases and J 3 bases, with 12 bases left between them. This CDR3 has 12 amino acids. This CDR3 reads CATRQTDTEAFF. In nucleotides, the CDR3 is TGTGCCACCCGACAGACCGACACTGAAGCTTTCTTT.

This clonotype was seen ten or more times. The rearrangement joins TRBV7-9 to TRBJ2-3, with a possible D match to TRBD2 (6 bases). The germline V gene has CDR1 SEHNR and CDR2 FQNEAQ (reference sequence). Trimming took off 5 bases at V and 2 bases at J, with 11 bases between the two ends. The CDR3 runs to 14 residues. Here the CDR3 reads CASSVGLPTDTQYF. In nucleotides, the CDR3 is TGTGCCAGCAGCGTGGGACTTCCCACAGATACGCAGTATTTT.

J is TRBJ1-1 and V is TRBV29-1; perhaps TRBD1 as D (5 bases). Germline values: CDR1 SQVTM, CDR2 ANQGSEA. The CDR3 consists of 15 residues. Between the trimmed V and J ends, which lost 0 bases and 0 bases, there was a span of 11 bases. The CDR3 DNA sequence: TGCAGCGTTGAAGATCGGGAGGGACTGAACACTGAAGCTTTCTTT. As protein: CSVEDREGLNTEAFF. Variable domain in full (rest from reference TRBV29-1 and TRBJ1-1): SAVISQKPSRDICQRGTSLTIQCQVDSQVTMMFWYRQQPGQSLTLIATANQGSEATYESGFVIDKFPISRPNLTFSTLTVSNMSPEDSSIYLCSVEDREGLNTEAFFGQGTRLTVV.

V and J are TRBV15 and TRBJ1-4; no clear D. V lost 0 bases and J 3 bases, leaving 8 bases between the germline ends. CDR3 size: 15 residues. Germline-derived CDR1 and CDR2 are LNHNV and YYDKDF (reference sequence). CDR3 in amino acids: CATSRDGSANEKLFF. The DNA for the CDR3 is TGTGCCACCAGCAGAGATGGGTCGGCTAATGAAAAACTGTTTTTT.

This chain links TRBV4-1 with TRBJ2-7; D not resolved. The CDR3 is 14 amino acids. Germline values: CDR1 MGHRA, CDR2 YSYEKL. The V gene lost 3 bases and the J gene lost 4 bases, with 13 bases spanning the gap. CDR3 residues: CASSHGQIGYEQYF. CDR3 bases: TGCGCCAGCAGCCATGGGCAGATCGGTTACGAGCAGTACTTC.